This paragraph covers one T cell receptor (beta chain) sequence. The antigen this receptor binds is unknown. This record belongs to a study of CXCR3-negative and CXCR3-positive naive CD8 T cells (dated by TCRdb to about 2019). Regarding the complete study: In total, about 135 million TRB reads were obtained, corresponding to roughly 1.5 +/- 0.3 million reads per library. Data from ten or so donors, pooled across two independent experiments, went into the diversity and physicochemical repertoire analyses. TRBV-TRBJ cluster analysis included naive subsets from about five donors and memory cells from 3 donors. The research as a whole found: Because CXCR3 expression was partially decreased after cryopreservation, freshly isolated PBMCs were used for most assays. TRB CDR3s from CXCR3-positive naive cells showed higher hydrophobicity (lower Kidera factor 4), lower energy, and higher strength and volume indices than CXCR3-negative naive cells. Repertoire diversity was comparably high in both naive subsets but much lower in memory CD8+ T cells. Similar TRBV-TRBJ usage was shown by naive CXCR3-negative and CXCR3-positive cells from the same donor, whereas distinct patterns were shown by memory cells. Because surface CD5, which has been linked to self-reactivity in mice, was comparable between naive subsets, TCR interaction strength was also inferred from TRB CDR3 physicochemical properties.

Each CD8+ T cell subset was flow-sorted in triplicate, and around 300,000 cells per subset were placed directly into RLT lysis buffer. To exclude memory contaminants, naive CD8+ T cells were stringently defined as CD45RO-CCR7+CD27+CD95-. Using standard density gradient centrifugation, peripheral blood mononuclear cells were isolated from buffy coats. Naive CXCR3-negative and CXCR3-positive CD8+ T cells were flow-sorted using a FACSAria III. Total RNA was extracted from sorted cells using an RNeasy Mini Kit. The cysteine opens and the phenylalanine closes a CDR3 of 16 amino acids. The protein alone is recorded here. The germline V gene provides CDR1 MNHEY and CDR2 SVGAGI. These reads were obtained on a NextSeq 550. The Human TCR Profiling Kit (MiLaboratory) was used to make UMI-labeled 5' RACE TRB cDNA libraries. The full amount of extracted RNA was used for cDNA synthesis, and the full amount of resulting cDNA was used for PCR amplification. Libraries were prepared in parallel using an identical number of PCR cycles. The authors' pipeline ran thus. With a requirement of at least two reads per UMI, MIGEC and MiXCR extracted about 50,000 +/- 10,000 unique UMI-labeled TRB cDNA molecules per library. On average, each library contained about 40,000 +/- 10,000 functional in-frame TRB CDR3 nucleotide clonotypes without stop codons. Diversity metrics, including normalized Shannon-Wiener and Chao1, were computed in VDJtools after downsampling to 5000 UMI-labeled TRB molecules per sample. VDJtools computed clonotype-size-weighted physicochemical properties of the central five CDR3 residues: interaction energy, strength, volume and Kidera factor 4. TCRdb reanalyzed the reads, keeping one entry per CDR3 protein sequence and omitting DNA. V and J calls and clone size were set by TCRdb, not the authors. The table held for this sample gives tens of thousands of distinct CDR3 sequences. Of the sample, under 0.95% falls within the top ten clones.

This sequence originates from a human donor in good health. Some clones in this sample may be carry-over from other donors' samples. Sequencing input: naive CXCR3+ CD8+ T cells from blood. The cell subset or site label here, explained by the study, means: CD45RO-CCR7+CD27+CD95- naive CD8+ T cells expressing CXCR3 (TNR3+). The chain employs TRBV6-5 and TRBJ1-1; checking the TCRdb D call of TRBD1 is not possible without DNA. The CDR3 here reads CASSTRDRGRNTEAFF.